This T cell receptor (beta chain) was sequenced for a study of early T cells in non-severe SARS-CoV-2 infection. In the study overall: Bulk RNA isolated from unsorted whole blood underwent sequencing; chains were not paired. Study-level findings and limits: Lookups in VDJdb leaned toward anti-spike CD8 responses and missed private and CD4 specificities.

Unique molecular identifiers (one per individual cDNA molecule) were attached. TCRdb redid the calling of the 5' RACE reads with MiXCR, one entry per CDR3 protein. The profile covers approximately 79,000 distinct CDR3 sequences, with under 15% appearing a single time and 6% taken by the ten largest. Per the germline V gene, CDR1 is LGHDT and CDR2 is YNNKEL (reference sequence). Germline trimming cut 0 bases from V and 1 base from J; bases unmatched to any gene: 7. The CDR3 totals 17 residues. Of note for this clonotype: The antigen remains unidentified.

The chain employs TRBV3-1 and TRBJ2-3, with 7 bases identical to TRBD2. The sequenced sample was whole blood. This receptor was taken from an adult who was a healthcare worker with PCR-confirmed SARS-CoV-2 infection or an uninfected control (not recorded which). The CDR3 loop reads CASSQDAGARGTDTQYF. CDR3 bases: TGTGCCAGCAGCCAAGATGCGGGAGCGCGGGGCACAGATACGCAGTATTTT.